Given below is one TCR beta chain in context. This entry belongs to a study of blood T cell repertoires in COVID-19. The repertoire was sequenced with immunoSEQ multiplex PCR; TCRdb's copy has only in-frame clones and lacks some. The sample includes about 43,000 clones, approximately 90% of them seen just once. CDR1 is SGHVS and CDR2 is FQNEAQ in the germline V gene. Trimming took 2 bases from V and 4 from J; bases not matched to a gene: 3. The CDR3 consists of 15 residues. The chain employs TRBV7-8 and TRBJ2-1; 9 bases agree with TRBD2. The sequence derives from a middle-aged man with COVID-19, enrolled during active disease. Specimen: peripheral blood. In DNA, the CDR3 is TGTGCCAGCAGCTTACGTCTAGCGGGATACAATGAGCAGTTCTTC. Protein sequence: CASSLRLAGYNEQFF. The variable domain in full, completed from reference TRBV7-8 and TRBJ2-1, reads GAGVSQSPRYKVAKRGQDVALRCDPISGHVSLFWYQQALGQGPEFLTYFQNEAQLDKSGLPSDRFFAERPEGSVSTLKIQRTQQEDSAVYLCASSLRLAGYNEQFFGPGTRLTVL.